The 5 T cell receptor beta chains below were found in one sample sequenced in a study of T cells in Graves' hyperthyroidism and ophthalmopathy (dated 2019 in TCRdb). Receptor amplification or capture employed multiplex PCR. Instrument on record: Illumina HiSeq 2000. The TCR beta CDR3 regions were amplified from the RNA transcripts. The TCR CDR3 was subjected to a first round of RT-PCR using the HTBI primer set and the Qiagen OneStep RT-PCR kit. TCRdb reran the public reads through fastp at Q25 and MiXCR, keeping productive beta chains. Rows merge per CDR3 protein into single entries with the most common DNA and genes. The sample includes about 640,000 distinct CDR3 sequences, with around 21% observed a single time. Of the sample, 34% is held by the ten largest clones. The specimen was blood. The source is a man aged 30 to 45 with Graves' ophthalmopathy.

Regarding this clonotype: At one end the junction does not follow the germline gene, possibly because of a read error. The chain uses TRBV28 and TRBJ1-6; the D is unclear. The CDR3 runs to 14 residues. CDR1 and CDR2 from the germline V gene are MDHEN and SYDVKM. The CDR3 loop is CANSDNSYNSPLHF. The CDR3 coding sequence is TGTGCCAACAGTGACAACTCCTATAATTCACCCCTCCACTTT.

The chain has TRBV7-2 and TRBJ2-7, with D perhaps matching TRBD1 (6 bases). The V end was cut by 1 base, the J end by 5 bases, with 12 bases between. The CDR3 is 14 residues long. The V gene's germline CDR1 is SGHTA and CDR2 FQGNSA. For the CDR3, the DNA is TGTGCCAGCAGCTTAGAAACAGGGTATAACGAGCAGTACTTC. Translation gives CASSLETGYNEQYF. The full variable domain, its missing parts supplied by reference TRBV7-2 and TRBJ2-7, is GAGVSQSPSNKVTEKGKDVELRCDPISGHTALYWYRQSLGQGLEFLIYFQGNSAPDKSGLPSDRFSAERTGGSVSTLTIQRTQQEDSAVYLCASSLETGYNEQYFGPGTRLTVT.

This clonotype was seen a few times. The chain is built from TRBV7-6 and TRBJ2-2, with TRBD1 matching over 7 bases. In germline, CDR1 is SGHVS, CDR2 FNYEAQ. V lost 5 bases and J lost 1; bases outside the gene matches: 7. The CDR3 covers 16 residues. Here the CDR3 reads CASSAHRDRNTGELFF. In DNA form, the CDR3 reads TGTGCCAGCAGCGCGCACCGGGACAGGAACACCGGGGAGCTGTTTTTT.

This clonotype was seen just once. Likely a read error: the CDR3 ends without its conserved phenylalanine or tryptophan. The chain links TRBV6-2 or TRBV6-3 to TRBJ1-6; D gene ambiguous. Deletions cut 0 bases from V and 6 bases from J, with 12 bases between. CDR1 and CDR2 (germline): MNHEY, SVGEGT. The length of the CDR3 is 16 residues. In DNA form, the CDR3 reads TGTGCCAGCAGTTACTCTCGGGTGGGATTTAATTCACCCCTCCACCTT. This gives the protein CASSYSRVGFNSPLHL.

The rearrangement uses TRBV19 and TRBJ2-5; D unresolved. This CDR3 comprises 16 residues. Trimming pared 1 base from V and 1 base from J, leaving 13 bases between. CDR1 and CDR2 from the germline V gene are LNHDA and SQIVND (reference sequence). For the CDR3, the DNA is TGTGCCAGTAGTATAGTAGTTGGCAGGACCCAAGAGACCCAGTACTTC. It yields the protein CASSIVVGRTQETQYF.